The rows below give T cell receptor beta chains drawn from one sample of a study of blood T cell repertoires in COVID-19. Using immunoSEQ multiplex PCR, the repertoire was profiled, and TCRdb retains in-frame clones only, with some absent. The data contain about 190,000 clones, around 89% of them singletons. The sequencing input was peripheral blood. All receptors derive from a man in his forties or fifties with active or convalescent COVID-19. Each CDR3 is given with its conserved first and last residue. A D gene is named only where the DNA matches it firmly. Clone size appears in some rows only: once, few, many, or a class for an expanded clone.

clone_size j_call d_call v_call cdr3_aa cdr3_nt
. TRBJ1-1 TRBD1 TRBV9 CASSGDTGGVGEAFF TGTGCCAGCAGCGGTGATACAGGGGGAGTTGGTGAAGCTTTCTTT
. TRBJ2-7 . TRBV18 CASSRGGTTSYEQYF TGTGCCAGCTCCCGCGGCGGAACTACATCCTACGAGCAGTACTTC
. TRBJ2-7 TRBD1 TRBV5-6 CASSLGAGGTYEQYF TGTGCCAGCAGCTTGGGGGCAGGGGGCACCTACGAGCAGTACTTC
. TRBJ1-4 . TRBV6-5 CASSTGGLGEKLFF TGTGCCAGCAGTACCGGGGGGCTGGGTGAAAAACTGTTTTTT
once TRBJ2-7 TRBD1 TRBV28 CASSLAPTGSRSYEQYF TGTGCCAGCAGTTTAGCTCCGACAGGGTCCCGCTCCTACGAGCAGTACTTC
. TRBJ1-1 TRBD1 TRBV2 CASSFADRERTEAFF TGTGCCAGCAGTTTTGCGGACAGGGAGAGGACTGAAGCTTTCTTT
. TRBJ2-5 TRBD1 TRBV28 CASRDPGQGIQETQYF TGTGCCAGCAGGGATCCGGGACAGGGAATCCAAGAGACCCAGTACTTC
. TRBJ2-1 TRBD2 TRBV19 CASSLTSGGAYEQFF TGTGCCAGTAGCCTGACTAGCGGGGGGGCATATGAGCAGTTCTTC
few TRBJ1-5 . TRBV5-6 CASSLKGRSNQPQHF TGTGCCAGCAGCTTGAAGGGGCGCAGCAATCAGCCCCAGCATTTT
. TRBJ2-3 TRBD1 TRBV6-6 CASSTTGANTDTQYF TGTGCCAGCAGTACGACAGGGGCCAACACAGATACGCAGTATTTT
. TRBJ2-1 . TRBV21-1 CASSPRPGGRNEQFF TGTGCCAGCAGCCCACGGCCGGGGGGGAGAAATGAGCAGTTCTTC
. TRBJ1-3 TRBD1 TRBV27 CASSPGQGLDTIYF TGTGCCAGCAGTCCTGGACAGGGATTGGACACCATATATTTT
. TRBJ2-7 . TRBV7-2 CASSLDSRGPTGEQYF TGTGCCAGCAGCTTAGATTCCAGGGGACCCACGGGTGAGCAGTACTTC
. TRBJ2-1 . TRBV4-1 CASSRGGAGSSYNEQFF TGCGCCAGCAGCCGAGGCGGAGCGGGTAGCTCCTACAATGAGCAGTTCTTC
. TRBJ1-2 TRBD1 TRBV7-9 CASSLAGQGDYTF TGTGCCAGCAGCTTAGCAGGACAGGGGGACTACACCTTC
. TRBJ1-1 . TRBV3-1/TRBV3-2 CASSSRTRMDTEAFF TGTGCCAGCAGCTCCAGGACACGGATGGACACTGAAGCTTTCTTT
. TRBJ2-1 TRBD2 TRBV5-4 CASSWTTSGRYNEQFF TGTGCCAGCAGCTGGACGACTAGCGGGAGATACAATGAGCAGTTCTTC
. TRBJ1-6 TRBD1 TRBV10-1 CASSPGQGHSPLHF TGCGCCAGCAGTCCGGGACAGGGTCATTCACCCCTCCACTTT
. TRBJ1-5 . TRBV2 CASSPGGATNQPQHF TGTGCCAGCAGTCCCGGGGGGGCCACCAATCAGCCCCAGCATTTT
. TRBJ2-7 . TRBV11-2 CASSLTAISYEQYF TGTGCCAGCAGCTTGACAGCGATATCCTACGAGCAGTACTTC
. TRBJ2-3 . TRBV5-1 CASSLVPGPTDTQYF TGCGCCAGCAGCTTGGTGCCGGGTCCCACAGATACGCAGTATTTT
once TRBJ2-3 . TRBV27 CASSSHTGVLPKDTQYF TGTGCCAGCAGTTCCCACACCGGAGTTCTCCCGAAGGATACGCAGTATTTT
. TRBJ2-1 . TRBV9 CASSGGLPPLYNEQFF TGTGCCAGCAGCGGCGGACTACCCCCCTTATACAATGAGCAGTTCTTC
. TRBJ1-3 TRBD1 TRBV6-6 CASSTTGVYTIYF TGTGCCAGCAGTACGACAGGGGTATACACCATATATTTT
. TRBJ2-1 . TRBV24-1 CATSETSMGEQFF TGTGCCACCAGTGAAACCTCAATGGGCGAGCAGTTCTTC
. TRBJ2-5 TRBD2 TRBV3-1/TRBV3-2 CASSRRTSGAQETQYF TGTGCCAGCAGCCGTCGGACTAGCGGGGCACAAGAGACCCAGTACTTC
. TRBJ1-5 . TRBV3-1/TRBV3-2 CASSQGQGSQPQHF TGTGCCAGCAGCCAAGGTCAGGGGAGCCAGCCCCAGCATTTT
. TRBJ2-6 TRBD1 TRBV7-3 CASSPRDRAYSGANVLTF TGTGCCAGCAGCCCCCGGGACAGGGCCTATTCTGGGGCCAACGTCCTGACTTTC
few TRBJ1-2 . TRBV30 CAWSTGIRYGYTF TGTGCCTGGAGTACAGGGATTCGGTATGGCTACACCTTC
. TRBJ1-2 . TRBV28 CASSIRIDHGYTF TGTGCCAGCAGCATCAGAATTGATCATGGCTACACCTTC
. TRBJ1-5 . TRBV27 CASSSGQPSGPQHF TGTGCCAGCAGTTCTGGACAGCCGAGCGGGCCCCAGCATTTT
. TRBJ1-3 TRBD1 TRBV19 CASRRPGQGASGNTIYF TGTGCCAGTAGGCGACCGGGACAGGGGGCTTCTGGAAACACCATATATTTT
. TRBJ2-2 TRBD1 TRBV5-4 CASSFATGGPGELFF TGTGCCAGCAGCTTTGCGACAGGGGGTCCCGGGGAGCTGTTTTTT
. TRBJ2-3 TRBD2 TRBV5-1 CASSSGTSGTDTQYF TGCGCCAGCAGCTCTGGGACTAGCGGCACAGATACGCAGTATTTT
. TRBJ2-3 TRBD1 TRBV24-1 CATSDRGTGRYTDTQYF TGTGCCACCAGTGATCGGGGGACAGGGAGATACACAGATACGCAGTATTTT
. TRBJ1-5 . TRBV6-5 CASSFTLGQPQHF TGTGCCAGCAGTTTTACCCTGGGCCAGCCCCAGCATTTT
. TRBJ2-2 TRBD1 TRBV19 CASSMRGTGNTGELFF TGTGCCAGTAGTATGAGAGGGACAGGGAACACCGGGGAGCTGTTTTTT
. TRBJ2-3 . TRBV6-6 CASRLGLVDTQYF TGTGCCAGCAGACTGGGGCTTGTAGATACGCAGTATTTT
. TRBJ1-1 . TRBV7-8 CASSSDRFPILITEAFF TGTGCCAGCAGCTCCGACAGGTTCCCAATTCTGATTACTGAAGCTTTCTTT
. TRBJ2-2 . TRBV5-1 CASSLQRDTGELFF TGCGCCAGCAGCTTGCAGCGAGACACCGGGGAGCTGTTTTTT
. TRBJ1-3 . TRBV5-1 CASRDSGNTIYF TGCGCCAGCAGAGACAGCGGAAACACCATATATTTT
. TRBJ1-1 . TRBV6-2/TRBV6-3 CASSLTGYAEAFF TGTGCCAGCAGCTTAACAGGGTATGCTGAAGCTTTCTTT
. TRBJ1-4 . TRBV3-1/TRBV3-2 CASSPGPGTNEKLFF TGTGCCAGCAGCCCCGGCCCGGGTACTAATGAAAAACTGTTTTTT
once TRBJ2-3 . TRBV18 CASSPRAVGDSDTQYF TGTGCCAGCTCACCCAGAGCGGTCGGGGACTCAGATACGCAGTATTTT
. TRBJ2-2 . TRBV7-8 CASSHASNTGELFF TGTGCCAGCAGCCACGCGAGTAACACCGGGGAGCTGTTTTTT
. TRBJ2-3 . TRBV24-1 CATETGDTQYF TGTGCCACCGAGACGGGAGATACGCAGTATTTT
. TRBJ1-5 . TRBV18 CASLTDINQPQHF TGTGCCAGCCTAACAGATATCAATCAGCCCCAGCATTTT
. TRBJ1-3 . TRBV5-5 CASSLDSAGNTIYF TGTGCCAGCAGCTTGGATTCAGCTGGAAACACCATATATTTT
once TRBJ1-5 . TRBV7-8 CASSLVAGEQPQHF TGTGCCAGCAGCTTAGTTGCAGGGGAGCAGCCCCAGCATTTT
. TRBJ1-5 . TRBV7-9 CASSLSRGQNQPQHF TGTGCCAGCAGCTTAAGCAGGGGCCAGAATCAGCCCCAGCATTTT
. TRBJ1-2 . TRBV9 CASSVDSGYYGYTF TGTGCCAGCAGCGTAGACAGCGGATACTATGGCTACACCTTC
few TRBJ2-3 . TRBV6-6 CASSYSGGSTDTQYF TGTGCCAGCAGTTACTCGGGGGGATCCACAGATACGCAGTATTTT
. TRBJ2-1 TRBD1 TRBV7-2 CASSLVRDRVDEQFF TGTGCCAGCAGCTTAGTCCGGGACAGGGTCGATGAGCAGTTCTTC
once TRBJ2-6 TRBD1 TRBV13 CASSSSDRGGSGANVLTF TGTGCCAGCAGCTCCTCCGACAGGGGGGGCTCTGGGGCCAACGTCCTGACTTTC
few TRBJ1-1 . TRBV6-2/TRBV6-3 CASSRRLYDTEAFF TGTGCCAGCAGCAGGAGGCTCTACGACACTGAAGCTTTCTTT
. TRBJ2-2 TRBD2 TRBV10-3 CAISGDPAGAGELFF TGTGCCATCAGTGGGGATCCAGCGGGAGCCGGGGAGCTGTTTTTT